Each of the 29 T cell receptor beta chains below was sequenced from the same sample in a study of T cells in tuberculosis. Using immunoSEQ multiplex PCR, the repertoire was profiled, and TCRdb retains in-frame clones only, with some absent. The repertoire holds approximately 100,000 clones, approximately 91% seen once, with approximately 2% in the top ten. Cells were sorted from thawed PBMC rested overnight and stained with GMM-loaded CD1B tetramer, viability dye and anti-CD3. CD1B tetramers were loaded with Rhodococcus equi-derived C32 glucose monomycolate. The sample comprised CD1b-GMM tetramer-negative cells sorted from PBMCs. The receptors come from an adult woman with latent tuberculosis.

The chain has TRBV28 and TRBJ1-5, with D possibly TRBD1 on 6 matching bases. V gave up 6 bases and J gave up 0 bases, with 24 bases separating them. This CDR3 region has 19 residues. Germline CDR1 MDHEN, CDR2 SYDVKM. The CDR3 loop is CASRPLRVGGTYSNQPQHF. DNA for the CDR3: TGTGCCAGCAGACCCCTTAGGGTAGGGGGAACATATAGCAATCAGCCCCAGCATTTT. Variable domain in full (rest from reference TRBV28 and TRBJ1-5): DVKVTQSSRYLVKRTGEKVFLECVQDMDHENMFWYRQDPGLGLRLIYFSYDVKMKEKGDIPEGYSVSREKKERFSLILESASTNQTSMYLCASRPLRVGGTYSNQPQHFGDGTRLSIL.

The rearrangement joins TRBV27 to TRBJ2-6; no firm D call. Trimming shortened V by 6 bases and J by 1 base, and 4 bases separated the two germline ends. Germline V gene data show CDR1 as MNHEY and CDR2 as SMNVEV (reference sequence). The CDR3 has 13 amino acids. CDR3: CASSLSGANVLTF. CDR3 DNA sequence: TGTGCCAGCAGCCTATCTGGGGCCAACGTCCTGACTTTC.

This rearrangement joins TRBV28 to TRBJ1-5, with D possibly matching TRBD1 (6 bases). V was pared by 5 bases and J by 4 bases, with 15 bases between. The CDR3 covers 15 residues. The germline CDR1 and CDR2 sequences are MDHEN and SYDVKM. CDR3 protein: CASSRSADRNQPQHF. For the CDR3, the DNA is TGTGCCAGCAGTCGGTCGGCAGACAGGAATCAGCCCCAGCATTTT.

The CDR3 protein is CASSLAGYEQFF. In DNA form, the CDR3 reads TGCGCCAGCAGCTTGGCAGGGTATGAGCAGTTCTTC. This chain uses TRBV5-1 with TRBJ2-1, with D possibly being TRBD1 (5 bases). Germline CDR1 and CDR2: SGHRS and YFSETQ. V was trimmed by 0 bases and J by 8 bases, leaving 6 bases between them. The CDR3 has 12 residues.

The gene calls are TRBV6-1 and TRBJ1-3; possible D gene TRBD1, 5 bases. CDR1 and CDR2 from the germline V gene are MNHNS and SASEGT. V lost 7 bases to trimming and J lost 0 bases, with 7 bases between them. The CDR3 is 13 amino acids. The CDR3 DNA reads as TGTGCCAGCATCAGGGTCTCTGGAAACACCATATATTTT. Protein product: CASIRVSGNTIYF.

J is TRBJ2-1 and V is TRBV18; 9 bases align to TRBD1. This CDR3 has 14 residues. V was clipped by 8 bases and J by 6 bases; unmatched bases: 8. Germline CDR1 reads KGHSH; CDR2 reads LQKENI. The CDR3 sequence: CASQPDRGPNEQFF. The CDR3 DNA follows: TGTGCCAGCCAACCGGACAGGGGCCCCAATGAGCAGTTCTTC.

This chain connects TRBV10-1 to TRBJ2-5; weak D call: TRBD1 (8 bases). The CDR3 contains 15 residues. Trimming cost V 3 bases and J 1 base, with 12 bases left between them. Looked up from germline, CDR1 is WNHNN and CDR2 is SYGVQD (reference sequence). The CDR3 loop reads CASSEQGGIQETQYF. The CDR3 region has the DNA TGCGCCAGCAGTGAACAGGGGGGGATCCAAGAGACCCAGTACTTC.

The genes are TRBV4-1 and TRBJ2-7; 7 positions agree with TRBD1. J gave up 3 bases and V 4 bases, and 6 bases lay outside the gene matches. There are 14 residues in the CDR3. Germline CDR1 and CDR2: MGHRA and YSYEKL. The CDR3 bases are TGCGCCAGCAGCCGCACAGGGGACCACTACGAGCAGTACGTC. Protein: CASSRTGDHYEQYV.

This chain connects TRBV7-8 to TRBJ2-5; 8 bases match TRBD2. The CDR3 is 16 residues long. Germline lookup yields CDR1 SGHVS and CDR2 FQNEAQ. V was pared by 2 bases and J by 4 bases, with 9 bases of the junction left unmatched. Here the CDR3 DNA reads TGTGCCAGCAGCTTAAGCAAGCGGGGGACGAGAGAGACCCAGTACTTC. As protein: CASSLSKRGTRETQYF.

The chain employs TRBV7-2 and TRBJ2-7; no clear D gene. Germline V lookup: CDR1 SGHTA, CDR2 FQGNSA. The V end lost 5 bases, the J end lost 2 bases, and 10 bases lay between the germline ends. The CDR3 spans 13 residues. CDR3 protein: CASSKEIPYEQYV. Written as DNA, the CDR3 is TGTGCCAGCAGCAAGGAGATACCCTACGAGCAGTACGTC.

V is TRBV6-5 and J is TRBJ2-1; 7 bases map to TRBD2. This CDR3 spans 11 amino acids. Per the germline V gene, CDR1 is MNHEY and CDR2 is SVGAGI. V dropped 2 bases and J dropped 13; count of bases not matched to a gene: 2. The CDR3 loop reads CASSYGGLQFF. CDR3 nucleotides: TGTGCCAGCAGTTACGGGGGACTACAGTTCTTC.

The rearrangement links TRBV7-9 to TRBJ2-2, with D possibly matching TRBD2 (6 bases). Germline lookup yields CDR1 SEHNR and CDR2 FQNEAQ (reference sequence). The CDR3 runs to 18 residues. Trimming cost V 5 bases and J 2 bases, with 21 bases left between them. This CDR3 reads CASSTSPTTGSNTGELFF. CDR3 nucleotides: TGTGCCAGCAGCACTAGCCCCACTACCGGGAGCAACACCGGGGAGCTGTTTTTT.

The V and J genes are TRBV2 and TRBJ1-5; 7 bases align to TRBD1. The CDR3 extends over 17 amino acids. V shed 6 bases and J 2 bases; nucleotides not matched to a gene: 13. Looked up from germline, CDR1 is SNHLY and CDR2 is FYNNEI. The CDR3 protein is CASRRDRQGIGNQPQHF. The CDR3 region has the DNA TGTGCCAGCAGGCGGGACAGACAAGGGATCGGCAATCAGCCCCAGCATTTT.

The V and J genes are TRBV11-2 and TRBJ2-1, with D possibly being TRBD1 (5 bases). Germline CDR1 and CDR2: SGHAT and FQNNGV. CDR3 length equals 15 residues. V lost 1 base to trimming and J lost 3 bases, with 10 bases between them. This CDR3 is CASSLVGALYNEQFF. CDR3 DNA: TGTGCCAGCAGCTTAGTTGGGGCCCTCTACAATGAGCAGTTCTTC.

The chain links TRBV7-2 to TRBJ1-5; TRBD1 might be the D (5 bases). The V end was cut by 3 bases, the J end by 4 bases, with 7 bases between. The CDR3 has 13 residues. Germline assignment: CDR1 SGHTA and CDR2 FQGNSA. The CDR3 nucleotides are TGTGCCAGCAGCTTGGGACTAAATCAGCCCCAGCATTTT. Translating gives CASSLGLNQPQHF.

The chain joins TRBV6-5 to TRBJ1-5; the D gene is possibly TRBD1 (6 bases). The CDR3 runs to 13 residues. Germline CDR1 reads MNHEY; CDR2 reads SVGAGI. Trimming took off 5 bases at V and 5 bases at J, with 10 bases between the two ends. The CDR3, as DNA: TGTGCCAGCAGTGTGACAGGCTATCAGCCCCAGCATTTT. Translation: CASSVTGYQPQHF.

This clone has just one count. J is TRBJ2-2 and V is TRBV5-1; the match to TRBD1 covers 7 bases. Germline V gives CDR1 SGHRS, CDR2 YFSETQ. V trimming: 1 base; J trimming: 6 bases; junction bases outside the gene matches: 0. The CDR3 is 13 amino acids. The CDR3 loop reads CASSLTGAGELFF. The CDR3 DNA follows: TGCGCCAGCAGCTTGACAGGGGCCGGGGAGCTGTTTTTT. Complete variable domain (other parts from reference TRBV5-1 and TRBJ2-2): KAGVTQTPRYLIKTRGQQVTLSCSPISGHRSVSWYQQTPGQGLQFLFEYFSETQRNKGNFPGRFSGRQFSNSRSEMNVSTLELGDSALYLCASSLTGAGELFFGEGSRLTVL.

CDR3 sequence reads: CASSWLGSSYNEQFF. For the CDR3, the DNA is TGTGCCAGCAGTTGGCTTGGGAGCTCCTACAATGAGCAGTTCTTC. This chain links TRBV27 with TRBJ2-1, with a tentative D call TRBD2 (5 bases). The V end lost 4 bases, the J end lost 0 bases, and 10 bases lay between the germline ends. Germline V CDR1 and CDR2: MNHEY, SMNVEV (reference sequence). The CDR3 spans 15 residues.

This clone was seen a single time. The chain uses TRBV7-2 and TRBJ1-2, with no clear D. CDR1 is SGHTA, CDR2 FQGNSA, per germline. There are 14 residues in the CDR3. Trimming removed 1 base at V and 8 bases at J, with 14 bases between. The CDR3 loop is CASSLGTAGGGYTF. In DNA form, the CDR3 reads TGTGCCAGCAGCTTAGGGACTGCCGGTGGGGGCTACACCTTC.

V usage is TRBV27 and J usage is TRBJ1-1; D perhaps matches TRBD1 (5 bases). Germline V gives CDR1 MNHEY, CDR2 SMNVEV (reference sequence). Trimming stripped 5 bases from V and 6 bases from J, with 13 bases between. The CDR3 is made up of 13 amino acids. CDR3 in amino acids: CASSPGVRAEAFF. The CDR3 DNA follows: TGTGCCAGCAGTCCGGGGGTACGGGCTGAAGCTTTCTTT.

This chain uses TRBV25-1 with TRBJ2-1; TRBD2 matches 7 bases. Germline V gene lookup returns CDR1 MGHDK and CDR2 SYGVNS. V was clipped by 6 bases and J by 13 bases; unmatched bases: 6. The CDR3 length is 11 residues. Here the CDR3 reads CASRYREVQFF. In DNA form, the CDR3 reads TGTGCCAGCAGGTACCGGGAGGTCCAGTTCTTC. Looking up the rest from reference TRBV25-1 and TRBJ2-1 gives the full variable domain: EADIYQTPRYLVIGTGKKITLECSQTMGHDKMYWYQQDPGMELHLIHYSYGVNSTEKGDLSSESTVSRIRTEHFPLTLESARPSHTSQYLCASRYREVQFFGPGTRLTVL.

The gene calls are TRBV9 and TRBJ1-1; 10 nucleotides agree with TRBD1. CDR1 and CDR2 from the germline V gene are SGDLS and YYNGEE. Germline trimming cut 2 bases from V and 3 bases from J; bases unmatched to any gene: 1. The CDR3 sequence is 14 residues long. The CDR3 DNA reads TGTGCCAGCAGCGTTGGGACAGGGGACACTGAAGCTTTCTTT. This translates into CASSVGTGDTEAFF.

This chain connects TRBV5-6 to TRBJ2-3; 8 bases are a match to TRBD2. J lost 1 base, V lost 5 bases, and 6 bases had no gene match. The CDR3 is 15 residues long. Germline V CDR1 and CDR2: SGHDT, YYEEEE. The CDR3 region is CASSITSGRTDTQYF. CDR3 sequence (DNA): TGTGCCAGCAGTATTACTAGCGGCCGCACAGATACGCAGTATTTT.

The CDR3 here is CASSDPGDSPLHF. The CDR3 DNA reads as TGCGCCAGCAGTGACCCGGGTGATTCACCCCTCCACTTT. The chain uses TRBV10-2 and TRBJ1-6; the D is unclear. This CDR3 is 13 amino acids long. Germline V gives CDR1 WSHSY, CDR2 SAAADI. With 3 bases removed from V and 8 bases from J, the gap between germline ends came to 8 bases.

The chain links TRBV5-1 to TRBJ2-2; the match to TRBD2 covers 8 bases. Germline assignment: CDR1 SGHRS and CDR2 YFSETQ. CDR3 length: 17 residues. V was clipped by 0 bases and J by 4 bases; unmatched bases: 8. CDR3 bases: TGCGCCAGCAGCTTGGACCCGGGGGGGACTAGCACCGGGGAGCTGTTTTTT. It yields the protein CASSLDPGGTSTGELFF.

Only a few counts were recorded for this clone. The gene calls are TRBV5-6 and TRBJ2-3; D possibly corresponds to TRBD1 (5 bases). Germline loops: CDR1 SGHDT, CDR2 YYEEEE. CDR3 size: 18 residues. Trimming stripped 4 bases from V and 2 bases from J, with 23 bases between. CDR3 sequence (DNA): TGTGCCAGCAGCCCCACCGTCCAGGGTACTGGATCCACAGATACGCAGTATTTT. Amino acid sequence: CASSPTVQGTGSTDTQYF.

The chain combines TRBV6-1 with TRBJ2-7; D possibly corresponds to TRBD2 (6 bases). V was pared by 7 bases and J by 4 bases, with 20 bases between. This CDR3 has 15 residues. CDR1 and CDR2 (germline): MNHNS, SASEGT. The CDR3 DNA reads TGTGCCAGCAAAACCCGGACTACCACCCGTTACGAGCAGTACTTC. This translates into CASKTRTTTRYEQYF.

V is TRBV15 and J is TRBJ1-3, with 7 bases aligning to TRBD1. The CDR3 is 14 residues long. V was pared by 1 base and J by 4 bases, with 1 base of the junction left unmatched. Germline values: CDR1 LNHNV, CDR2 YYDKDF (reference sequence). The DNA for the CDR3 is TGTGCCACCAGCAGAGGGGGACAGGGAAACACCATATATTTT. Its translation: CATSRGGQGNTIYF.

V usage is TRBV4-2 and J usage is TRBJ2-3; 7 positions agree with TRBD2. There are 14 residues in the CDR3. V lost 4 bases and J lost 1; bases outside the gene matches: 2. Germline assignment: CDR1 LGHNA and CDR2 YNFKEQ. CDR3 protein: CASSPRGGTDTQYF. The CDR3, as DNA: TGTGCCAGCAGCCCCCGGGGGGGCACAGATACGCAGTATTTT.